Listed here is a single TCR beta chain. The entry originates in a study of cytomegalovirus exposure and HLA in healthy donors. PCR was performed using 60 Vbeta and 13 Jbeta primers. Produced via immunoSEQ multiplex PCR; TCRdb's table is partial and in-frame only. The listing records 120,000 to 150,000 clones. This CDR3 is built from 16 residues. The V end lost 2 bases, the J end lost 1 base, and 12 bases lay between the germline ends. The germline gives CDR1 MNHEY, CDR2 SVGAGI. The receptor's source is a middle-aged man in good health and CMV-seronegative. Sequenced input: PBMCs. The V call is TRBV6-5, the J call TRBJ1-5; D perhaps matches TRBD1 (6 bases). CDR3 protein: CASSYGGARSNQPQHF. CDR3 coding DNA: TGTGCCAGCAGTTACGGGGGGGCTCGGAGCAATCAGCCCCAGCATTTT.